These 29 T cell receptor beta chains originate from one sample sequenced in a study of blood T cell repertoires in COVID-19 (dated by TCRdb to the early 2020s). The receptor library was made with the immunoSEQ multiplex PCR assay. Held by TCRdb, this immuneACCESS table contains in-frame sequences only and omits some clones. Under half of the omission traces to an unresolved V gene where checked; the cause of the rest is unknown. For this sample the table gives about 170,000 clones, of which over 70% were detected only once. The ten largest clones take up roughly 19% of the sample. The sample consisted of peripheral blood. The receptors were sampled from a woman in her 70s who had recovered from COVID-19.

The chain couples TRBV5-6 to TRBJ1-3, with D possibly being TRBD1 (5 bases). The CDR3 contains 14 residues. Trimming shortened V by 3 bases and J by 8 bases, and 15 bases separated the two germline ends. Looked up from germline, CDR1 is SGHDT and CDR2 is YYEEEE. The CDR3 loop is CASSSSGGIDTIYF. For the CDR3, the DNA is TGTGCCAGCAGCTCCTCGGGGGGAATAGACACCATATATTTT.

This sequence joins TRBV6-2 or TRBV6-3 and TRBJ1-5, with TRBD1 matching over 8 bases. The CDR3 sequence is 16 residues long. V trimming: 4 bases; J trimming: 5 bases; junction bases outside the gene matches: 10. Looked up from germline, CDR1 is MNHEY and CDR2 is SVGEGT. The CDR3 coding sequence is TGTGCCAGCAGTTCCACAGGGGGTTTAAGCCATCAGCCCCAGCATTTT. This translates into CASSSTGGLSHQPQHF.

The chain uses TRBV19 and TRBJ1-1; possibly TRBD1 for D (5 bases). V gave up 3 bases and J gave up 0 bases, with 8 bases separating them. Germline-derived CDR1 and CDR2 are LNHDA and SQIVND (reference sequence). This CDR3 region has 14 residues. CDR3 sequence (DNA): TGTGCCAGTAGTATGGGGCGGTTGAACACTGAAGCTTTCTTT. Amino acid sequence: CASSMGRLNTEAFF.

The V gene is TRBV30, the J gene TRBJ2-7, with 8 bases that match TRBD2. The junction had 15 bases not matched to a gene; V was cut back by 3 bases and J by 2 bases. The CDR3 runs 17 residues. Per the germline V gene, CDR1 is GTSNPN and CDR2 is SVGIG (reference sequence). Here the CDR3 reads CAWSLIRTSPRAYEQYF. In DNA, the CDR3 is TGTGCCTGGAGCCTCATACGGACTAGCCCGAGGGCCTACGAGCAGTACTTC.

The chain employs TRBV7-2 and TRBJ2-2; 7 bases are shared with TRBD1. CDR1 is SGHTA and CDR2 is FQGNSA in the germline V gene. J lost 0 bases, V lost 2 bases, and 3 bases had no gene match. The CDR3 length is 16 residues. CDR3 residues: CASSLHRGANTGELFF. CDR3 bases: TGTGCCAGCAGCTTACACAGGGGAGCGAACACCGGGGAGCTGTTTTTT.

The rearrangement joins TRBV28 to TRBJ2-7; maybe TRBD2 (6 bases). The CDR3 runs 11 residues. The V and J ends lost 11 bases and 5 bases respectively, with 13 bases between them. Germline assignment: CDR1 MDHEN and CDR2 SYDVKM. The CDR3 coding sequence is TGTGCCGCCGGGACTGCGGACGAGCAGTACTTC. Its translation is CAAGTADEQYF.

The V call is TRBV5-1, the J call TRBJ2-2; tentative D call: TRBD2 (5 bases). From germline, CDR1 is SGHRS and CDR2 YFSETQ. This CDR3 comprises 14 residues. Trimming shortened V by 6 bases and J by 3 bases, and 12 bases separated the two germline ends. This CDR3 reads CASTGKGHTGELFF. CDR3 bases: TGCGCCAGCACGGGGAAGGGCCACACCGGGGAGCTGTTTTTT.

This chain connects TRBV19 to TRBJ2-6; 8 bases map to TRBD2. Germline V lookup: CDR1 LNHDA, CDR2 SQIVND (reference sequence). After removal of 6 bases from V and 2 bases from J, the junction contained 9 bases not matched to a gene. The CDR3 totals 17 residues. CDR3 protein: CASRRGGGRPGANVLTF. In nucleotides, the CDR3 is TGTGCCAGTAGGAGGGGTGGCGGGAGGCCTGGGGCCAACGTCCTGACTTTC. The whole variable domain, filled in from reference TRBV19 and TRBJ2-6, reads DGGITQSPKYLFRKEGQNVTLSCEQNLNHDAMYWYRQDPGQGLRLIYYSQIVNDFQKGDIAEGYSVSREKKESFPLTVTSAQKNPTAFYLCASRRGGGRPGANVLTFGAGSRLTVL.

The rearrangement links TRBV20-1 to TRBJ2-3; 7 bases line up with TRBD2. This CDR3 has 11 residues. Germline CDR1 reads DFQATT; CDR2 reads SNEGSKA (reference sequence). CDR3 sequence (DNA): TGCACCGCGGGAGAGGGGGATACGCAGTATTTT. It translates to CTAGEGDTQYF.

In this sample, this clone turned up a few times. V and J are TRBV2 and TRBJ1-5; 9 nucleotides align to TRBD1. The V gene's germline CDR1 is SNHLY and CDR2 FYNNEI. The CDR3 runs to 14 residues. The J segment lost 1 base and the V segment lost 6 bases, leaving 1 base of the junction unmatched. The CDR3 nucleotides are TGTGCCAGCAGCGGACAGGGGAGCAATCAGCCCCAGCATTTT. Translated, it gives CASSGQGSNQPQHF.

This chain links TRBV5-1 with TRBJ2-2; possible D gene TRBD2, 6 bases. Trimming removed 0 bases from V and 5 bases from J, with 11 bases in between. CDR1 and CDR2 (germline): SGHRS, YFSETQ. The CDR3 is 15 amino acids. The CDR3 sequence: CASSLGLAQTGELFF. The CDR3 region has the DNA TGCGCCAGCAGCTTGGGGCTAGCGCAGACCGGGGAGCTGTTTTTT.

The V gene is TRBV20-1, the J gene TRBJ1-2, with 11 bases aligning to TRBD1. This CDR3 contains 15 residues. The junction had 7 bases not matched to a gene; V was cut back by 3 bases and J by 4 bases. The V gene's germline CDR1 is DFQATT and CDR2 SNEGSKA (reference sequence). The chain's CDR3 is CSASLVDRGPYGYTF. The DNA for the CDR3 is TGCAGTGCTAGTCTGGTGGACAGGGGGCCCTATGGCTACACCTTC.

The rearrangement uses TRBV5-6 and TRBJ1-5; D possibly corresponds to TRBD1 (5 bases). Germline loops: CDR1 SGHDT, CDR2 YYEEEE. There are 14 residues in the CDR3. The V end was cut by 7 bases, the J end by 4 bases, with 15 bases between. CDR3 sequence reads: CASSWGLGNQPQHF. Here the CDR3 DNA reads TGTGCCAGCTCATGGGGACTTGGGAATCAGCCCCAGCATTTT.

The rearrangement uses TRBV29-1 and TRBJ2-5, with D possibly being TRBD2 (6 bases). The germline V gene encodes CDR1 SQVTM and CDR2 ANQGSEA. Trimming took 1 base from V and 7 from J, leaving 16 bases between them. The CDR3 totals 14 residues. The CDR3, as DNA: TGCAGCGTTGAAGCACAGGCCCACGGGGGGACCCAGTACTTC. Amino acid sequence: CSVEAQAHGGTQYF.

This chain joins TRBV7-9 and TRBJ1-1, with 7 nucleotides matching TRBD1. Trimming removed 4 bases from V and 3 bases from J; junction bases left unmatched: 5. Per the germline V gene, CDR1 is SEHNR and CDR2 is FQNEAQ (reference sequence). The CDR3 has 14 amino acids. CDR3 region: CASSSDRADTEAFF. The CDR3 DNA is TGTGCCAGCAGCTCCGACAGGGCAGACACTGAAGCTTTCTTT.

The chain combines TRBV5-1 with TRBJ2-7; 7 bases map to TRBD2. This CDR3 has 14 amino acids. The V and J ends lost 4 bases and 3 bases, in that order; junction bases with no gene match: 7. Germline CDR1 reads SGHRS; CDR2 reads YFSETQ. The CDR3 protein is CASSPWGGDYEQYF. CDR3 DNA sequence: TGCGCCAGCAGCCCGTGGGGGGGGGACTACGAGCAGTACTTC.

This chain connects TRBV11-2 to TRBJ1-3, with D possibly matching TRBD1 (5 bases). This CDR3 has 13 residues. V lost 5 bases to trimming and J lost 13 bases, with 18 bases between them. The germline V gene has CDR1 SGHAT and CDR2 FQNNGV. CDR3 nucleotides: TGTGCCAGCAGCCCGGGGGAGGCCTCTCCAATATATTTT. Translating gives CASSPGEASPIYF.

The chain uses TRBV7-3 and TRBJ2-5; 8 bases agree with TRBD1. The CDR3 is 18 amino acids. CDR1 and CDR2 from the germline V gene are SGHTA and FQGTGA. With V trimmed by 5 bases and J by 1 base, 15 bases remained unmatched. CDR3 protein: CASSPQGTGWGTQETQYF. As DNA, the CDR3 is TGTGCCAGCAGCCCCCAGGGGACAGGATGGGGCACCCAAGAGACCCAGTACTTC. Using reference TRBV7-3 and TRBJ2-5 for the parts outside the CDR3, the full variable domain is GAGVSQTPSNKVTEKGKYVELRCDPISGHTALYWYRQSLGQGPEFLIYFQGTGAADDSGLPNDRFFAVRPEGSVSTLKIQRTERGDSAVYLCASSPQGTGWGTQETQYFGPGTRLLVL.

CDR3 bases: TGTGCCAGCAGCCAAGGGGGCTACCAAGAGACCCAGTACTTC. Translation gives CASSQGGYQETQYF. V is TRBV9 and J is TRBJ2-5; 7 bases map to TRBD1. The V gene end was trimmed by 4 bases and the J gene end by 0 bases; junction bases not matched to a gene: 3. CDR1 SGDLS and CDR2 YYNGEE come from the germline V gene. The CDR3 length is 14 residues.

The rearrangement links TRBV18 to TRBJ1-6; D is possibly TRBD1 (6 bases). Germline CDR1 reads KGHSH; CDR2 reads LQKENI. The germline V and J ends were trimmed by 3 bases and 8 bases, with 11 bases remaining between them. CDR3 length equals 14 residues. The CDR3 coding sequence is TGTGCCAGCTCACCGGCAGGGGATGATTCACCCCTCCACTTT. Its translation is CASSPAGDDSPLHF.

The chain employs TRBV30 and TRBJ1-1; D is unclear. This CDR3 is 13 amino acids long. Trimming removed 3 bases from V and 6 bases from J, with 14 bases in between. Germline V CDR1 and CDR2: GTSNPN, SVGIG (reference sequence). The CDR3 spells CAWSGDLDSEAFF. CDR3 nucleotides: TGTGCCTGGAGCGGCGATCTGGACTCTGAAGCTTTCTTT.

The chain is built from TRBV29-1 and TRBJ2-1, with D possibly being TRBD1 (5 bases). V lost 7 bases, J lost 6 bases, and 25 bases lay in between. The CDR3 spans 16 residues. CDR1 is SQVTM, CDR2 ANQGSEA, per germline. The CDR3 DNA is TGCAGCGCCTTCCAGGGCGGCGCCCGGAACTTCAATGAGCAGTTCTTC. Encoded protein: CSAFQGGARNFNEQFF.

This chain links TRBV25-1 with TRBJ2-1; 10 positions agree with TRBD2. This CDR3 has 16 residues. Germline V lookup: CDR1 MGHDK, CDR2 SYGVNS. The ends lost 4 bases at V and 5 bases at J; junction bases unmatched: 8. For the CDR3, the DNA is TGTGCCAGCAGTGGCGGTACTAGCGGGACCCACAATGAGCAGTTCTTC. Translating it yields CASSGGTSGTHNEQFF.

V usage is TRBV2 and J usage is TRBJ2-7, with D possibly TRBD2 on 5 matching bases. Germline values: CDR1 SNHLY, CDR2 FYNNEI. Trimming pared 6 bases from V and 1 base from J, leaving 13 bases between. CDR3 size: 14 residues. CDR3 region: CASRGRGGSYEQYF. The CDR3 region has the DNA TGTGCCAGCAGGGGCCGGGGTGGGTCCTACGAGCAGTACTTC.

The chain combines TRBV7-3 with TRBJ1-6, with D maybe TRBD1 (5 bases). V lost 2 bases and J lost 0, with 8 bases in between. Germline V CDR1 and CDR2: SGHTA, FQGTGA. This CDR3 spans 16 amino acids. CDR3 region: CASSLLGGSYNSPLHF. The CDR3 DNA is TGTGCCAGCAGCTTACTGGGGGGCTCCTATAATTCACCCCTCCACTTT.

The rearrangement uses TRBV18 and TRBJ1-5; weak D call: TRBD1 (6 bases). V was clipped by 6 bases and J by 2 bases, with 20 bases between them. Per the germline V gene, CDR1 is KGHSH and CDR2 is LQKENI. The CDR3 contains 17 residues. In nucleotides, the CDR3 is TGTGCCAGCTCCCCCCCGAGGGTGGGGGCCCGCAATCAGCCCCAGCATTTT. It is translated as CASSPPRVGARNQPQHF.

The V call is TRBV3-1 (or the pseudogene TRBV3-2), the J call TRBJ1-1; no clear D. The CDR3 is made up of 12 amino acids. Germline values: CDR1 LGHDT, CDR2 YNNKEL (reference sequence). V was cut by 8 bases and J by 3 bases, with 10 bases left in between. The CDR3 DNA reads as TGTGCCAGCCTGGGGAGGCACACTGAAGCTTTCTTT. Residues: CASLGRHTEAFF.

J is TRBJ1-6 and V is TRBV7-2, with D possibly TRBD1 on 6 matching bases. The length of the CDR3 is 15 residues. The V end was cut by 5 bases, the J end by 10 bases, with 18 bases between. Germline V gene lookup returns CDR1 SGHTA and CDR2 FQGNSA. This CDR3 is CASSPGGGRGSPLHF. CDR3 coding DNA: TGTGCCAGCAGCCCAGGTGGGGGCCGAGGCTCACCCCTCCACTTT.

The chain carries TRBV2 and TRBJ2-5; D is possibly TRBD2 (6 bases). The germline V and J ends were trimmed by 6 bases and 7 bases, with 15 bases remaining between them. The CDR3 spans 13 residues. Germline assignment: CDR1 SNHLY and CDR2 FYNNEI. CDR3 region: CASSPDTGGTQYF. The CDR3 DNA reads TGTGCCAGCAGCCCCGACACCGGGGGGACCCAGTACTTC.